This T cell receptor beta chain was retrieved from a study of blood T cells in healthy people across ages. For the second PCR, which ran for 7 to 11 cycles, a sample-barcoded 5' primer and a J-beta primer mix were used. TCRdb called the 5' RACE reads again in MiXCR, with one record for every CDR3 protein. The table shows about 810,000 distinct CDR3 sequences, with under 40% occurring only once. General study findings and limits: Strong correlation was found linking TCR beta diversity to naive T cell percentage.

There are many counts of this clonotype. Its antigen is still unknown. Germline CDR1 SGDLS, CDR2 YYNGEE. The V end was cut by 0 bases, the J end by 4 bases, with 17 bases between. This CDR3 is built from 17 residues. The rearrangement links TRBV9 to TRBJ2-1, with a tentative D call TRBD2 (6 bases). Sequenced input: blood. This TCR came from a man aged 18 to 35 in good health. CDR3 coding DNA: TGTGCCAGCAGCGTAGTGTCGACTAGTCCCTTTTACAATGAGCAGTTCTTC. Residues: CASSVVSTSPFYNEQFF.